This T cell receptor (beta chain) stems from a study of shared clonotypes between healthy human individuals. The donors were all Caucasian adults (living in Nashville, Tennessee). Clones were read by immunoSEQ multiplex PCR, and TCRdb kept only the in-frame ones, dropping some. The top ten hold approximately 1.5% of the sample, which has about 1 million clones, 60% to 80% seen once. CDR1 is SNHLY and CDR2 is FYNNEI in the germline V gene. Trimming removed 4 bases at V and 4 bases at J, with 11 bases between. The CDR3 has 14 amino acids. The TCR originated in a man younger than 35 in good health. Sequencing used memory CD4+ T cells sorted from blood. Indicated subset: CD45RA-negative fraction. The gene calls are TRBV2 and TRBJ2-1; D is uncertain. This CDR3 reads CASSGARGYNEQFF. CDR3 DNA sequence: TGTGCCAGCAGTGGGGCGCGCGGTTACAATGAGCAGTTCTTC.